Detailed here is one TCR beta chain. The antigen is undetermined. These data belong to a study of vaccination effects on CD4 cells after COVID-19. Antigen-specific CD4+ T cells expanded by the ViraFEST assay with viral peptide pools were then sequenced. CD4+ T cell isolation took place after approximately 11 days of culture. The vaccine given was either BNT162b2 or mRNA-1273, in two doses. No vaccinee had earlier SARS-CoV-2 infection, and nucleocapsid antibodies were negative. The study, taken as a whole, reports: Of the vaccine-induced clones from healthy vaccinees, merely 1 of 255 recognized common cold coronaviruses as well. Vaccine- and infection-induced clones showed marked clonal contraction late following vaccination.

Sequencing was performed with immunoSEQ multiplex PCR; in TCRdb, only in-frame clones are kept and a portion is missing. Of approximately 28,000 clones listed, around 86% were seen once; the top ten hold about 5.7%. The CDR3 loop spans 17 amino acids. The V gene end was trimmed by 2 bases and the J gene end by 2 bases; junction bases not matched to a gene: 9. This sequence originates from a human donor who received a COVID-19 vaccine. Some clones in this sample may be carry-over from other donors' samples. The source material was CD4+ T cells from PBMCs cultured with SARS-CoV-2 spike peptides, sampled after COVID-19 vaccination. V and J are TRBV6-7 and TRBJ1-5; 7 nucleotides match TRBD1. TRBV6-7 is an ORF, and what it does is uncertain. CDR3 amino acids: CASSYQGTAEGNQPQHF. The CDR3 bases are TGTGCCAGCAGTTACCAAGGGACAGCGGAGGGCAATCAGCCCCAGCATTTT.